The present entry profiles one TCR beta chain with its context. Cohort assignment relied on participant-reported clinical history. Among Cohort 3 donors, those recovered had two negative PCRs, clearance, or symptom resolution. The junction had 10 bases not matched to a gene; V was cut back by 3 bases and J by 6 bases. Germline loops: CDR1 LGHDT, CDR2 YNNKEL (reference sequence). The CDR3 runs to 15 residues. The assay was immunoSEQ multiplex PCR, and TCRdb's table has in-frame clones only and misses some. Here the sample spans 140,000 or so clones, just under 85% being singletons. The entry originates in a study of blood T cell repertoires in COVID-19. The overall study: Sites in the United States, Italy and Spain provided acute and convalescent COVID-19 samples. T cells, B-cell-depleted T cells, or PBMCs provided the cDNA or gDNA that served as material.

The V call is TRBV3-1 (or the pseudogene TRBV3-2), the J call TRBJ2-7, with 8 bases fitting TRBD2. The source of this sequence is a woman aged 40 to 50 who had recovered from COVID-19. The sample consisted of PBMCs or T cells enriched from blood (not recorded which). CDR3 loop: CASSHALAGRAEQYF. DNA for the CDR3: TGTGCCAGCAGCCATGCCCTAGCGGGTCGAGCCGAGCAGTACTTC.